In its sample, the clone carrying this T cell receptor (beta chain) was seen once. This record comes from a study of blood T cell repertoires in COVID-19. Overall study context: Acute and convalescent COVID-19 samples came from the United States, Italy and Spain. T cells, B-cell-depleted T cells, or PBMCs provided the cDNA or gDNA that served as material.

V dropped 7 bases and J dropped 4; count of bases not matched to a gene: 9. CDR1 is MNHEY and CDR2 is SVGAGI in the germline V gene. This CDR3 spans 15 amino acids. In the authors' methods: Reference gene primers were amplified, and this amplification served to estimate nucleated cell counts. Sequencing was performed with immunoSEQ multiplex PCR; in TCRdb, only in-frame clones are kept and a portion is missing. The V and J calls and clone size are taken from that table; D and trimming were inferred from the DNA. The data show 240,000 or so clones, approximately 83% seen once. The chain uses TRBV6-5 and TRBJ2-5; 10 bases agree with TRBD2. Material: peripheral blood. This TCR came from a woman younger than 45 who had recovered from COVID-19. CDR3 sequence reads: CASKLAGMGAETQYF. Written as DNA, the CDR3 is TGTGCCAGCAAACTAGCGGGGATGGGTGCAGAGACCCAGTACTTC.